This T cell receptor beta chain originates from a study of blood T cells in healthy people across ages. CDR1 and CDR2 from the germline V gene are DFQATT and SNEGSKA (reference sequence). Trimming took 6 bases from V and 5 from J; bases not matched to a gene: 5. The CDR3 length is 13 residues. PCR was performed a second time for about 7 to 12 cycles using a sample-barcoded 5' primer and a J-beta primer mix. One entry per CDR3 protein, called by TCRdb with MiXCR from the 5' RACE reads. The table lists about 1,400,000 distinct CDR3 sequences, around two fifths of them singletons, with less than 8% in the top ten.

This receptor was identified in a woman under 30 in good health. V and J are TRBV20-1 and TRBJ1-5; 9 nucleotides align to TRBD1. Sequencing used blood. The CDR3 here is CSARGQGYQPQHF. The CDR3 DNA reads TGCAGTGCCCGCGGACAGGGGTATCAGCCCCAGCATTTT.